This note documents a single TCR beta chain sequence. The data were taken from a study of molecular identifiers for immune sequencing clone quantification. V lost 4 bases, J lost 2 bases, and 16 bases lay in between. CDR1 and CDR2 (germline): SGHAT, FQNNGV. This CDR3 is 16 amino acids long. Via MiXCR, TCRdb re-called the PCR reads, giving one row per CDR3 protein. Found here are around 480,000 distinct CDR3 sequences, about 22% of them singletons; the top ten hold 0.7% to 1%. The genes are TRBV11-2 and TRBJ2-3; a weak D match, TRBD1 (6 bases). The specimen was naive CD8+ T cells from blood, with Jurkat cell RNA spiked in. Subset specified: FACS-sorted CD8+CD4-CCR7+CD45RA+ naive T cells. This sequence was found in a human donor in good health. Some libraries in this study had Jurkat cell RNA spiked in. CDR3 loop: CASSSGYRVDTDTQYF. The CDR3 nucleotides are TGTGCCAGCAGCTCCGGATACAGGGTGGACACAGATACGCAGTATTTT.